Presented here are 6 T cell receptor beta chains from one specimen sequenced in a study of blood T cell repertoires in COVID-19. Clones were sequenced by immunoSEQ multiplex PCR, and TCRdb holds only the in-frame ones, with some missing. The sample records a few hundred thousand clones, 80% to 85% being singletons. Sample: peripheral blood. These receptors were obtained from a woman between 55 and 75 years old who had recovered from COVID-19.

Only one count was recorded for this clone. The sample contains more than one DNA sequence encoding this CDR3. CDR3 amino acids: CASSLQETQYF. The CDR3 nucleotides are TGTGCCAGCAGCCTTCAGGAGACCCAGTACTTC. The chain combines TRBV11-2 with TRBJ2-5, with D unclear. Germline CDR1 reads SGHAT; CDR2 reads FQNNGV. Trimming left V 5 bases short and J 5 bases short, with 6 bases between. The CDR3 sequence is 11 residues long.

V usage is TRBV7-2 and J usage is TRBJ2-7; 8 nucleotides align to TRBD1. This CDR3 region has 15 residues. Germline lookup yields CDR1 SGHTA and CDR2 FQGNSA. Germline trimming cut 1 base from V and 2 bases from J; bases unmatched to any gene: 4. CDR3 nucleotides: TGTGCCAGCAGCTTAGGATCAGGGGGCCCCTACGAGCAGTACTTC. This sequence encodes CASSLGSGGPYEQYF.

The chain joins TRBV19 to TRBJ1-5; 8 nucleotides align to TRBD1. Germline lookup yields CDR1 LNHDA and CDR2 SQIVND (reference sequence). After removal of 7 bases from V and 2 bases from J, the junction contained 7 bases not matched to a gene. This CDR3 contains 15 residues. CDR3 region: CASTGTGGGNQPQHF. The DNA for the CDR3 is TGTGCCAGTACCGGTACAGGGGGAGGCAATCAGCCCCAGCATTTT.

V is TRBV6-1 and J is TRBJ2-1, with TRBD2 as a possible D gene (5 bases). In germline, CDR1 is MNHNS, CDR2 SASEGT. Trimming left V 3 bases short and J 15 bases short, with 15 bases between. CDR3 length: 12 residues. CDR3 in amino acids: CASSDSRTSLFF. The DNA for the CDR3 is TGTGCCAGCAGTGATTCGCGAACTAGTTTGTTCTTC.

V gene TRBV2 combines with J gene TRBJ2-4, with D possibly matching TRBD1 (5 bases). V lost 6 bases and J 15 bases, leaving 15 bases between the germline ends. CDR3 length equals 11 residues. CDR1 SNHLY and CDR2 FYNNEI come from the germline V gene. In nucleotides, the CDR3 is TGTGCCAGCAGCTACGACAGCTCGGCGTACTTC. Its translation: CASSYDSSAYF.

The chain employs TRBV29-1 and TRBJ1-2, with D perhaps matching TRBD1 (6 bases). Germline loops: CDR1 SQVTM, CDR2 ANQGSEA. The length of the CDR3 is 12 residues. Trimming took 6 bases from V and 8 from J, leaving 16 bases between them. The CDR3 DNA is TGCAGCGTACAGGGAGATCTGCGGGGCTACACCTTC. Its protein is CSVQGDLRGYTF.